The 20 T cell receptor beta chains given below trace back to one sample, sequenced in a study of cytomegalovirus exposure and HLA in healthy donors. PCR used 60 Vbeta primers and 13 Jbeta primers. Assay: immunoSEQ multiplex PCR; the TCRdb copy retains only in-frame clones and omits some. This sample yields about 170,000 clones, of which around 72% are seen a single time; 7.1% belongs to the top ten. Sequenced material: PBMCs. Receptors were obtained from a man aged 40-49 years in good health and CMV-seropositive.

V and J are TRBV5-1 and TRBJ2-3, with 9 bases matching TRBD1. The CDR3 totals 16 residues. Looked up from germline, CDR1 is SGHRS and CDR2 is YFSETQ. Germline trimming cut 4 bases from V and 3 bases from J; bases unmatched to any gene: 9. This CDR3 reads CASSPQGQGDTDTQYF. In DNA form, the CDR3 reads TGCGCCAGCAGCCCCCAGGGACAGGGCGATACAGATACGCAGTATTTT.

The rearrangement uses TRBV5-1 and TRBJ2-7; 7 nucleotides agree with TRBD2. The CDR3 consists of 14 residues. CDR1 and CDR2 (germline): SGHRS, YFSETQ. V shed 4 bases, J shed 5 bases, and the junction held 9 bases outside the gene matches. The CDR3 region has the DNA TGCGCCAGCAGCGGGGGACTACTGCGAGACGAGCAGTACTTC. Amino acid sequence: CASSGGLLRDEQYF.

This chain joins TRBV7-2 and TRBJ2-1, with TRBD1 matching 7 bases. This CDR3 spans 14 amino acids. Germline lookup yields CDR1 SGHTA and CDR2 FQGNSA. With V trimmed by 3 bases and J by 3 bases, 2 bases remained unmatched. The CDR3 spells CASSLNRGYNEQFF. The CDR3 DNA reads TGTGCCAGCAGCTTGAACAGGGGCTACAATGAGCAGTTCTTC.

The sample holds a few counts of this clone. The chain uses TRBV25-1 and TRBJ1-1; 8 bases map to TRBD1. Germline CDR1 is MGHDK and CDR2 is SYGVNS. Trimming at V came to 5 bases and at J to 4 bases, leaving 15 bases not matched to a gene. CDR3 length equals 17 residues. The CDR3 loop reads CASSPHRGGVLGTEAFF. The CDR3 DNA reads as TGTGCCAGCAGTCCCCACAGGGGGGGAGTTTTAGGCACTGAAGCTTTCTTT.

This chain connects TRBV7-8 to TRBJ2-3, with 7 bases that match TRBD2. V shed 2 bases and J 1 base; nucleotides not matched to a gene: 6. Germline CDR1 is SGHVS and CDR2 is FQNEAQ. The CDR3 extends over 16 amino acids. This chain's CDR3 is CASSLRRRGGTDTQYF. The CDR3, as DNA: TGTGCCAGCAGCTTACGGCGTCGGGGGGGCACAGATACGCAGTATTTT. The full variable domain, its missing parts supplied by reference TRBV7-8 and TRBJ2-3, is GAGVSQSPRYKVAKRGQDVALRCDPISGHVSLFWYQQALGQGPEFLTYFQNEAQLDKSGLPSDRFFAERPEGSVSTLKIQRTQQEDSAVYLCASSLRRRGGTDTQYFGPGTRLTVL.

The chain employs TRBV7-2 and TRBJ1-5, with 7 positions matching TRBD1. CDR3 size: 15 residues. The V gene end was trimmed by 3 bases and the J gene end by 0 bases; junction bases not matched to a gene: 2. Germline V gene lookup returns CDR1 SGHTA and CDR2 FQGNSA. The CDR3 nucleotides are TGTGCCAGCAGCTTCCGGGACAGTAGCAATCAGCCCCAGCATTTT. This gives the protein CASSFRDSSNQPQHF.

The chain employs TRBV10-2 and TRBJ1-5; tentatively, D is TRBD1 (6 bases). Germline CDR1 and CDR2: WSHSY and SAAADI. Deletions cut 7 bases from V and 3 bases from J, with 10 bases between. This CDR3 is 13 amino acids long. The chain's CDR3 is CASTGQTNQPQHF. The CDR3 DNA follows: TGCGCCAGCACCGGACAGACCAATCAGCCCCAGCATTTT.

CDR3 residues: CASSFGGETEAFF. The CDR3 DNA reads TGTGCCAGCAGCTTCGGGGGAGAGACTGAAGCTTTCTTT. This chain links TRBV11-3 with TRBJ1-1; D possibly corresponds to TRBD1 (5 bases). This CDR3 is built from 13 residues. CDR1 SGHNT and CDR2 YENEEA come from the germline V gene. Trimming stripped 3 bases from V and 5 bases from J, with 10 bases between.

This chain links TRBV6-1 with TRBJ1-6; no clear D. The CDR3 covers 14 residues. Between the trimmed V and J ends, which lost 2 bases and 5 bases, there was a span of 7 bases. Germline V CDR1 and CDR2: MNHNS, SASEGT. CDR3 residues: CASSERGDNSPLHF. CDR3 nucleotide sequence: TGTGCCAGCAGTGAACGAGGAGATAATTCACCCCTCCACTTT.

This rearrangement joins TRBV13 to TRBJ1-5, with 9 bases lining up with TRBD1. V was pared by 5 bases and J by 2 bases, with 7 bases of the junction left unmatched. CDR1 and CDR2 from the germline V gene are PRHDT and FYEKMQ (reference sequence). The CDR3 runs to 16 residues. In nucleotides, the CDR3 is TGTGCCAGCAGCCAAGGACAGGGGTTAGGCAATCAGCCCCAGCATTTT. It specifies CASSQGQGLGNQPQHF.

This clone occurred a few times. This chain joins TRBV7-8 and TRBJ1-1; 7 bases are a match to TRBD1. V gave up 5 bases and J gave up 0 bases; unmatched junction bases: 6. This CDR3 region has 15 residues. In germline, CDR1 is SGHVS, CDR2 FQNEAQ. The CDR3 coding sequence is TGTGCCAGCAGCCTTGGGGGACAGATGAACACTGAAGCTTTCTTT. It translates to CASSLGGQMNTEAFF.

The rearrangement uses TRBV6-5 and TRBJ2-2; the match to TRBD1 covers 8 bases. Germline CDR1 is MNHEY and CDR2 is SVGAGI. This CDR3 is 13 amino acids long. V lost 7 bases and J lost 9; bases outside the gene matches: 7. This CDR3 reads CASTQGASRELFF. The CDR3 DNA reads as TGTGCCAGCACCCAGGGGGCCAGCAGGGAGCTGTTTTTT.

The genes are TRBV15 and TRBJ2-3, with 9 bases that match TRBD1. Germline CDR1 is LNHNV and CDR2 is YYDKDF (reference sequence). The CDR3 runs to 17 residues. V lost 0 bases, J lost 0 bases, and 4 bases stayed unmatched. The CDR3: CATSRDSGTGSTDTQYF. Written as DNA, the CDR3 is TGTGCCACCAGCAGAGATTCTGGGACAGGGAGCACAGATACGCAGTATTTT.

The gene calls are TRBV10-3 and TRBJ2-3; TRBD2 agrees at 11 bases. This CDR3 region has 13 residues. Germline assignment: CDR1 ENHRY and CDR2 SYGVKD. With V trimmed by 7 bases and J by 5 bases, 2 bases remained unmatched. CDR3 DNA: TGTGCCATCAAGGGGACTAGCGGAGATACGCAGTATTTT. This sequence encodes CAIKGTSGDTQYF.

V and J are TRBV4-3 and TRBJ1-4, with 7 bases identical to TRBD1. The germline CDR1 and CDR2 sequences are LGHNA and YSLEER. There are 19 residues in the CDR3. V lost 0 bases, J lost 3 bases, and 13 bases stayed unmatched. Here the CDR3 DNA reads TGCGCCAGCAGCCAAGAAGGGACAGTGTGGAGGGGACCTAATGAAAAACTGTTTTTT. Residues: CASSQEGTVWRGPNEKLFF.

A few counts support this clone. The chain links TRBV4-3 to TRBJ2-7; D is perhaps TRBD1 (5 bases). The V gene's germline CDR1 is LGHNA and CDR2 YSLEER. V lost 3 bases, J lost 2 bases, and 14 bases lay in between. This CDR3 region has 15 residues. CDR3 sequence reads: CASSHTQAPAYEQYF. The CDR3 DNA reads TGCGCCAGCAGCCACACACAGGCTCCAGCCTACGAGCAGTACTTC.

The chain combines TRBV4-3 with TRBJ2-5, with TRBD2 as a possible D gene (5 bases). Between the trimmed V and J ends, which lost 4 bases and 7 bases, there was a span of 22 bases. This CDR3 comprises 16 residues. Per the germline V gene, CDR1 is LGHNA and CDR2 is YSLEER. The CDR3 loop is CASSRETTVTGGTQYF. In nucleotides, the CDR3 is TGCGCCAGCAGCCGGGAGACGACCGTCACCGGCGGGACCCAGTACTTC.

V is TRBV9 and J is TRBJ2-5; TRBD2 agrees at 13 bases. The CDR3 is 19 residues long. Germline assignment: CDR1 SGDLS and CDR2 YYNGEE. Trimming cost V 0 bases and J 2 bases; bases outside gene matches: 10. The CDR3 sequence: CASSVGGLAGKLNQETQYF. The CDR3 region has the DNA TGTGCCAGCAGCGTAGGGGGACTAGCGGGGAAGCTGAATCAAGAGACCCAGTACTTC.

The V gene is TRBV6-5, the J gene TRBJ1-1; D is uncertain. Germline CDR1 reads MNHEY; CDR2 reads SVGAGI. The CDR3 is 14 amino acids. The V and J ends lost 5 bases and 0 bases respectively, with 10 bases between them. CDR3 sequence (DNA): TGTGCCAGCAGTCAGACGGGGTTGAACACTGAAGCTTTCTTT. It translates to CASSQTGLNTEAFF.

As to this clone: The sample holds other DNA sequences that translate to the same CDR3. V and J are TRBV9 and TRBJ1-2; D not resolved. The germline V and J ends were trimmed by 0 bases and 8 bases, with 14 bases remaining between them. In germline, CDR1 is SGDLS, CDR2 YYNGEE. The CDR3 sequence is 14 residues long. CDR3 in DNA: TGTGCCAGCAGCGTAGGGGGAGGACTCTACGGCTACACCTTC. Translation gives CASSVGGGLYGYTF. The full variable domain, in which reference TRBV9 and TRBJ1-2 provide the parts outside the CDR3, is DSGVTQTPKHLITATGQRVTLRCSPRSGDLSVYWYQQSLDQGLQFLIQYYNGEERAKGNILERFSAQQFPDLHSELNLSSLELGDSALYFCASSVGGGLYGYTFGSGTRLTVV.